The present T cell receptor (beta chain) was sequenced within a study of control samples from healthy donors and cancer patients (TCRdb year 2020). Counted from cysteine to phenylalanine, this CDR3 has 14 amino acids. Only the CDR3 region is kept as DNA, spanning 42 bases read in frame from base 1. Compared with germline, V lacks 7 bases and J lacks 4 bases; bases without a gene match: 6. From a lookup of the germline V gene, CDR1 and CDR2 are SNHLY and FYNNEI. Libraries were constructed by the immunoSEQ multiplex PCR assay. The table comes from immuneACCESS by way of TCRdb, which keeps in-frame sequences with V and J called. Part of the clones is missing from these tables; in studies checked, under half for an unresolved V gene and the rest for unknown reasons. The sample profile shows 120,000 or so clones; about 87% of them were found once. Together, the top ten hold around 10% of the sample. On this clone itself: Its antigen is not yet known. Base qualities are not provided; no much larger clone lies one nucleotide away.

Sequencing input: blood. The TCR sequence derives from a man under 40 in good health. Rearrangement joined TRBV2 to TRBJ1-5; TRBD1 fits 8 bases in the junction. This receptor has the CDR3 CASNGQGRNQPQHF. At the DNA level, the sequence is TGTGCCAGCAACGGACAGGGTAGGAATCAGCCCCAGCATTTT.